The clone carrying this TCR beta chain appeared many times. Its antigen is not identified. A minimum of 6 micrograms of total RNA was extracted per sample. The sample belongs to a study of blood T cells in healthy people across ages. The V segment lost 6 bases and the J segment 7 bases; nucleotides outside the gene matches: 11. The CDR3 loop spans 13 amino acids. The germline CDR1 and CDR2 sequences are DFQATT and SNEGSKA (reference sequence). Findings of the study overall: Diversity estimates drawn from one million T cells were deemed underestimates.

Through a sample-barcoded 5' primer and a J-beta primer mix, a second PCR was run for roughly 6 to 12 cycles. Sequencing yielded, for each sample, at least 3 million paired-end reads carrying CDR3. MiXCR, applied by TCRdb to the 5' RACE reads, yields one record per CDR3 protein. The profile shows about 1.6 million distinct CDR3 sequences, about 35% of them singletons. The clonotype comes from a woman aged 25 to 45 in good health. The sample consisted of blood. This chain connects TRBV20-1 to TRBJ1-2; 7 bases match TRBD1. The CDR3 region has the DNA TGCAGTGCAAGTGACAGGGATGTAGGTGGCTACACCTTC. Residues: CSASDRDVGGYTF.